These 29 T cell receptor beta chains share one sample of origin, sequenced in a study of T cell responses to AZD1222 COVID-19 vaccine. Produced via immunoSEQ multiplex PCR; TCRdb's table is partial and in-frame only. The sample shows over 85,000 clones, 89% of them seen only once. Here the sequenced sample was peripheral blood, taken 28 days after the second AZD1222 dose. These receptors all come from an adult who received the AZD1222 COVID-19 vaccine.

Only a few counts were recorded for this clone. This chain uses TRBV10-3 with TRBJ2-7; no clear D. The CDR3 contains 15 residues. V was cut by 2 bases and J by 2 bases, with 13 bases left in between. CDR1 is ENHRY and CDR2 is SYGVKD in the germline V gene. Written as DNA, the CDR3 is TGTGCCATCAGTGAGGTTTTTTGGTACCCCTACGAGCAGTACGTC. Translating it yields CAISEVFWYPYEQYV.

V gene TRBV4-1 combines with J gene TRBJ2-3, with TRBD1 identical over 8 bases. The CDR3 is made up of 15 amino acids. Germline V CDR1 and CDR2: MGHRA, YSYEKL. V gave up 3 bases and J gave up 2 bases; unmatched junction bases: 4. This CDR3 reads CASSQTGAITDTQYF. CDR3 sequence (DNA): TGCGCCAGCAGCCAGACAGGGGCCATCACAGATACGCAGTATTTT.

This chain connects TRBV2 to TRBJ1-5; TRBD1 might be the D (6 bases). V was cut by 6 bases and J by 3 bases, with 12 bases left in between. The CDR3 runs 14 residues. The germline V gene has CDR1 SNHLY and CDR2 FYNNEI. The CDR3: CASSETGYNQPQHF. The DNA of the CDR3 is TGTGCCAGCAGCGAGACAGGCTACAATCAGCCCCAGCATTTT.

V usage is TRBV19 and J usage is TRBJ1-2; the D is unclear. This CDR3 spans 12 amino acids. With 7 bases removed from V and 5 bases from J, the gap between germline ends came to 11 bases. Germline CDR1 reads LNHDA; CDR2 reads SQIVND (reference sequence). CDR3 in DNA: TGTGCCAGTAAGAGGTCGGGGTATGGCTACACCTTC. The encoded protein is CASKRSGYGYTF.

The rearrangement joins TRBV28 to TRBJ1-1; D not resolved. V lost 6 bases, J lost 4 bases, and 3 bases lay in between. CDR3 size: 10 residues. Germline V gene lookup returns CDR1 MDHEN and CDR2 SYDVKM. The CDR3: CASRGTEAFF. CDR3 nucleotide sequence: TGTGCCAGCAGGGGCACTGAAGCTTTCTTT.

This chain links TRBV27 with TRBJ1-5; a weak D match, TRBD1 (6 bases). The CDR3 consists of 16 residues. Germline CDR1 is MNHEY and CDR2 is SMNVEV (reference sequence). The V gene lost 3 bases and the J gene lost 0 bases, with 12 bases spanning the gap. The CDR3 nucleotides read TGTGCCAGCAGTTTTCAGGGGCCGGTTAGCAATCAGCCCCAGCATTTT. Protein: CASSFQGPVSNQPQHF.

J is TRBJ2-1 and V is TRBV28, with TRBD2 matching 12 bases. The CDR3 length is 15 residues. J lost 3 bases, V lost 4 bases, and 1 base had no gene match. Germline CDR1 reads MDHEN; CDR2 reads SYDVKM. CDR3 residues: CASSSLAGGYNEQFF. CDR3 sequence (DNA): TGTGCCAGCAGTTCACTAGCGGGGGGCTACAATGAGCAGTTCTTC.

The chain combines TRBV29-1 with TRBJ2-7; 10 bases are a match to TRBD2. The germline V gene has CDR1 SQVTM and CDR2 ANQGSEA. The length of the CDR3 is 14 residues. V lost 4 bases and J lost 2; bases outside the gene matches: 5. CDR3 loop: CSVGLAGGAYEQYF. The DNA of the CDR3 is TGCAGCGTTGGGTTAGCGGGGGGCGCCTACGAGCAGTACTTC.

This chain uses TRBV6-1 with TRBJ2-7; 9 bases line up with TRBD1. With V trimmed by 0 bases and J by 0 bases, 0 bases remained unmatched. Germline loops: CDR1 MNHNS, CDR2 SASEGT. This CDR3 is built from 15 residues. The CDR3 protein is CASSEATGGSYEQYV. CDR3 nucleotide sequence: TGTGCCAGCAGTGAAGCGACAGGGGGCTCCTACGAGCAGTACGTC.

This chain uses TRBV4-3 with TRBJ1-5; the match to TRBD1 covers 12 bases. The CDR3 has 16 amino acids. The trim removed 2 bases at V and 8 bases at J, leaving 7 bases unmatched. In germline, CDR1 is LGHNA, CDR2 YSLEER. CDR3 DNA sequence: TGCGCCAGCAGCCAAAATATGGGACAGGGGGCAGAGCCCCAGCATTTT. This encodes CASSQNMGQGAEPQHF.

The genes are TRBV5-8 and TRBJ1-5; no clear D. The CDR3 has 15 residues. V was trimmed by 5 bases and J by 2 bases, leaving 14 bases between them. Germline CDR1 and CDR2: SGHTS and YDEGEE. CDR3 sequence reads: CASSPADGRNQPQHF. CDR3 sequence (DNA): TGTGCCAGCAGTCCCGCGGACGGACGCAATCAGCCCCAGCATTTT.

This clone has only a few counts. The V call is TRBV10-1, the J call TRBJ2-2; D gene ambiguous. V dropped 6 bases and J dropped 7 bases, with 9 bases sitting between them. The CDR3 is 12 residues long. Germline CDR1 is WNHNN and CDR2 is SYGVQD (reference sequence). The CDR3 protein is CASSRMGGELFF. CDR3 bases: TGCGCCAGCAGCCGAATGGGCGGGGAGCTGTTTTTT.

The chain couples TRBV27 to TRBJ1-2; 11 positions agree with TRBD1. The CDR3 runs 16 residues. V lost 0 bases, J lost 4 bases, and 4 bases stayed unmatched. CDR1 is MNHEY and CDR2 is SMNVEV in the germline V gene (reference sequence). The CDR3 DNA sequence: TGTGCCAGCAGTTTATCCTGGACAGGGGGCTTCTATGGCTACACCTTC. It yields the protein CASSLSWTGGFYGYTF.

V usage is TRBV7-6 and J usage is TRBJ2-7; D perhaps matches TRBD1 (6 bases). Trimming removed 7 bases from V and 2 bases from J, with 21 bases in between. CDR1 is SGHVS, CDR2 FNYEAQ, per germline. The CDR3 length is 16 residues. CDR3: CASNDLTGDNAYEQYF. The CDR3 DNA sequence: TGTGCCAGCAACGACCTTACTGGGGACAACGCCTACGAGCAGTACTTC. The complete variable domain, with remaining parts taken from reference TRBV7-6 and TRBJ2-7, reads GAGVSQSPRYKVTKRGQDVALRCDPISGHVSLYWYRQALGQGPEFLTYFNYEAQQDKSGLPNDRFSAERPEGSISTLTIQRTEQRDSAMYRCASNDLTGDNAYEQYFGPGTRLTVT.

This clone was seen a few times. The rearrangement uses TRBV2 and TRBJ2-7; unclear D gene. Germline CDR1 SNHLY, CDR2 FYNNEI. The CDR3 runs 13 residues. V lost 1 base and J lost 3, with 7 bases in between. The CDR3: CASSEGSGYEQYF. DNA for the CDR3: TGTGCCAGCAGTGAAGGGTCAGGCTACGAGCAGTACTTC.

The genes are TRBV10-1 and TRBJ2-1; maybe TRBD1 (5 bases). CDR1 and CDR2 (germline): WNHNN, SYGVQD (reference sequence). V was shortened by 2 bases and J by 6 bases, with 17 bases between the two germline ends. There are 16 residues in the CDR3. In DNA, the CDR3 is TGCGCCAGCAGTGAGCGGGTCGTGTTTGGGGCCAATGAGCAGTTCTTC. Encoded protein: CASSERVVFGANEQFF.

This chain links TRBV7-2 with TRBJ1-6; D is possibly TRBD1 (6 bases). Germline V gene sequence: CDR1 SGHTA, CDR2 FQGNSA. This CDR3 has 15 residues. With 4 bases removed from V and 9 bases from J, the gap between germline ends came to 16 bases. The CDR3 sequence: CASSSGGGAGSPLHF. The CDR3 bases are TGTGCCAGCAGCTCAGGAGGGGGGGCAGGTTCACCCCTCCACTTT.

The genes are TRBV5-1 and TRBJ1-4; D not certain. The germline CDR1 and CDR2 sequences are SGHRS and YFSETQ. There are 13 residues in the CDR3. The V gene lost 0 bases and the J gene lost 5 bases, with 5 bases spanning the gap. Written as DNA, the CDR3 is TGCGCCAGCAGCTTGGCCAGGAATGAAAAACTGTTTTTT. Its protein is CASSLARNEKLFF.

V and J are TRBV7-2 and TRBJ1-6, with D hard to call. Between the trimmed V and J ends, which lost 5 bases and 7 bases, there was a span of 3 bases. This CDR3 contains 11 residues. The germline V gene encodes CDR1 SGHTA and CDR2 FQGNSA. The CDR3 region has the DNA TGTGCCAGCAGCCGGAATTCACCCCTCCACTTT. Protein: CASSRNSPLHF.

The chain uses TRBV7-9 and TRBJ2-1, with 8 bases fitting TRBD2. V lost 5 bases to trimming and J lost 8 bases; unmatched junction nucleotides: 11. Germline V gene sequence: CDR1 SEHNR, CDR2 FQNEAQ (reference sequence). This CDR3 comprises 15 residues. CDR3 in DNA: TGTGCCAGCAGCCGAGGAACGGGGGGGCCGGATGAGCAGTTCTTC. It translates to CASSRGTGGPDEQFF.

The J gene is TRBJ2-7, the V gene TRBV27; the match to TRBD2 covers 10 bases. CDR1 MNHEY and CDR2 SMNVEV come from the germline V gene (reference sequence). The CDR3 contains 15 residues. V was pared by 6 bases and J by 7 bases, with 12 bases of the junction left unmatched. CDR3 bases: TGTGCCAGCAGCCCGATCTCGGGACTAGCGCAAGAGCAGTACTTC. Protein sequence: CASSPISGLAQEQYF.

This clone appeared once. The rearrangement links TRBV3-1 (or the pseudogene TRBV3-2) to TRBJ2-7; 9 bases line up with TRBD2. Trimming took 4 bases from V and 6 from J; bases not matched to a gene: 13. This CDR3 is built from 16 residues. Germline lookup yields CDR1 LGHDT and CDR2 YNNKEL (reference sequence). The CDR3 DNA reads as TGTGCCAGCAGCCCCACACTTTGGCGGGGGGGAGGCGAGCAGTACTTC. It is translated as CASSPTLWRGGGEQYF.

As to this clone: The junction and the germline gene differ at one end; a read error may be behind it. The rearrangement links TRBV18 to TRBJ1-2; tentatively, D is TRBD1 (6 bases). The germline V gene has CDR1 KGHSH and CDR2 LQKENI. The CDR3 runs 14 residues. The CDR3 spells CASSPQQDSYGYTF. The CDR3 DNA sequence: TGTGCCAGCTCGCCACAACAGGACAGCTATGGCTACACCTTC. The variable domain in full, with the rest retrieved from reference TRBV18 and TRBJ1-2, is NAGVMQNPRHLVRRRGQEARLRCSPMKGHSHVYWYRQLPEEGLKFMVYLQKENIIDESGMPKERFSAEFPKEGPSILRIQQVVRGDSAAYFCASSPQQDSYGYTFGSGTRLTVV.

This chain joins TRBV6-5 and TRBJ1-6, with TRBD1 matching 9 bases. The CDR3 has 14 amino acids. V lost 4 bases, J lost 9 bases, and 4 bases stayed unmatched. Looked up from germline, CDR1 is MNHEY and CDR2 is SVGAGI. For the CDR3, the DNA is TGTGCCAGCAGTTCCCAGACAGGGGGTTCACCCCTCCACTTT. Encoded protein: CASSSQTGGSPLHF.

The V gene is TRBV3-1 (or the pseudogene TRBV3-2), the J gene TRBJ2-2, with D unresolved. CDR3 size: 15 residues. Looked up from germline, CDR1 is LGHDT and CDR2 is YNNKEL (reference sequence). V was pared by 0 bases and J by 8 bases, with 13 bases between. For the CDR3, the DNA is TGTGCCAGCAGCCAAGATACTTTCGGCCAAGGGGAGCTGTTTTTT. This gives the protein CASSQDTFGQGELFF.

CDR3 in amino acids: CASSPSGGGGDTQYF. The CDR3, as DNA: TGTGCCAGCTCACCGTCGGGGGGCGGTGGAGATACGCAGTATTTT. The rearrangement links TRBV18 to TRBJ2-3, with D possibly TRBD2 on 7 matching bases. This CDR3 has 15 amino acids. V gave up 3 bases and J gave up 5 bases, with 15 bases separating them. Germline assignment: CDR1 KGHSH and CDR2 LQKENI.

The rearrangement uses TRBV7-2 and TRBJ2-2; D possibly corresponds to TRBD2 (6 bases). With 5 bases removed from V and 4 bases from J, the gap between germline ends came to 11 bases. Germline CDR1 is SGHTA and CDR2 is FQGNSA. The CDR3 is 14 residues long. Here the CDR3 reads CASSRGISTGELFF. The CDR3 nucleotides are TGTGCCAGCAGCCGGGGGATTTCCACCGGGGAGCTGTTTTTT.

This clone is a singleton in its sample. The chain has TRBV6-2 or TRBV6-3 and TRBJ2-1; no clear D. CDR3 length: 12 amino acids. Germline V gives CDR1 MNHEY, CDR2 SVGEGT. With 1 base removed from V and 9 bases from J, the gap between germline ends came to 7 bases. The CDR3 sequence: CASSYFLREQFF. The CDR3 coding sequence is TGTGCCAGCAGTTACTTCCTGCGTGAGCAGTTCTTC.

The rearrangement links TRBV30 to TRBJ1-3; no reliable D call. This CDR3 has 16 residues. V lost 0 bases and J lost 3, with 15 bases in between. Germline CDR1 is GTSNPN and CDR2 is SVGIG (reference sequence). In DNA form, the CDR3 reads TGTGCCTGGAGTGTTAGTAGGACGATTTTTGGAAACACCATATATTTT. The encoded protein is CAWSVSRTIFGNTIYF.